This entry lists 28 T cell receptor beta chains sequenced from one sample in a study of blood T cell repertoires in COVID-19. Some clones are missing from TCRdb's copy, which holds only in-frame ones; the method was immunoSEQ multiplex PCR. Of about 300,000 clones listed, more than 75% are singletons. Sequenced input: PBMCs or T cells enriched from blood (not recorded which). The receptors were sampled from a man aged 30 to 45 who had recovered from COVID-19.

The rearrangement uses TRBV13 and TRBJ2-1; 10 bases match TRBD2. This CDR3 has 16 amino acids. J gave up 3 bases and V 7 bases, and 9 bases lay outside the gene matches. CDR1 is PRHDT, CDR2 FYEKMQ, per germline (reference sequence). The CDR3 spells CASTQRTSGGYNEQFF. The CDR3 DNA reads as TGTGCCAGCACCCAACGGACTAGCGGAGGCTACAATGAGCAGTTCTTC.

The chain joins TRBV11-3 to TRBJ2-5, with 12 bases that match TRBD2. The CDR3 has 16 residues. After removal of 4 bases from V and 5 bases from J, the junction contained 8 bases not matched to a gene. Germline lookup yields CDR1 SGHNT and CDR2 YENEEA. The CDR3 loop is CASSSLTSGSVETQYF. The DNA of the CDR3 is TGTGCCAGCAGCTCCCTGACTAGCGGGAGTGTGGAGACCCAGTACTTC.

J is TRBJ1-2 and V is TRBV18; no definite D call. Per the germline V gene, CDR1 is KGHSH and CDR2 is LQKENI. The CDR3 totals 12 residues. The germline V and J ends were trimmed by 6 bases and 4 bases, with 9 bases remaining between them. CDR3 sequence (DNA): TGTGCCAGCTCCCCGTCGGGCTATGGCTACACCTTC. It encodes CASSPSGYGYTF.

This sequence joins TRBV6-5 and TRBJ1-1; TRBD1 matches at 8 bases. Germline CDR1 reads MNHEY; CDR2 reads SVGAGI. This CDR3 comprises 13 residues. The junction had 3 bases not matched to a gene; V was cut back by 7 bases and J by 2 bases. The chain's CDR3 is CASTGQGNTEAFF. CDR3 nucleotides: TGTGCCAGCACTGGACAGGGTAACACTGAAGCTTTCTTT.

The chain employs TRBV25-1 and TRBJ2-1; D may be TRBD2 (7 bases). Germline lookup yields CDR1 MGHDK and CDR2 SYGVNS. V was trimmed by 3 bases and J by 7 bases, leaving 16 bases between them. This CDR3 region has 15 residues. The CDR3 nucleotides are TGTGCCAGCAGTGATGGTGGGGGGGCGCGGAATGAGCAGTTCTTC. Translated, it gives CASSDGGGARNEQFF. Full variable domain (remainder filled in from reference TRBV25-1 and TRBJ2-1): EADIYQTPRYLVIGTGKKITLECSQTMGHDKMYWYQQDPGMELHLIHYSYGVNSTEKGDLSSESTVSRIRTEHFPLTLESARPSHTSQYLCASSDGGGARNEQFFGPGTRLTVL.

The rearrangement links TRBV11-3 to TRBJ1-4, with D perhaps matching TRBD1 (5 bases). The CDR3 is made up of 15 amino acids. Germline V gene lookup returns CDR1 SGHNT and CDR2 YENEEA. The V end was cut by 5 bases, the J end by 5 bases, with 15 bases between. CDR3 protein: CASSPQVRANEKLFF. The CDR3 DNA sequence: TGTGCCAGCAGCCCCCAGGTCAGGGCGAATGAAAAACTGTTTTTT. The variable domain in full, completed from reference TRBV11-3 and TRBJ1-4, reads EAGVVQSPRYKIIEKKQPVAFWCNPISGHNTLYWYLQNLGQGPELLIRYENEEAVDDSQLPKDRFSAERLKGVDSTLKIQPAELGDSAVYLCASSPQVRANEKLFFGSGTQLSVL.

CDR3 bases: TGTGCCAGCTCACCACGGGGTTCGTACGGGGGAGAGACCCAGTACTTC. Amino acids: CASSPRGSYGGETQYF. The V and J genes are TRBV18 and TRBJ2-5; tentative D call: TRBD2 (6 bases). Per the germline V gene, CDR1 is KGHSH and CDR2 is LQKENI. This CDR3 has 16 amino acids. The V gene lost 1 base and the J gene lost 4 bases, with 16 bases spanning the gap. The full variable domain, with the rest looked up from reference TRBV18 and TRBJ2-5, is NAGVMQNPRHLVRRRGQEARLRCSPMKGHSHVYWYRQLPEEGLKFMVYLQKENIIDESGMPKERFSAEFPKEGPSILRIQQVVRGDSAAYFCASSPRGSYGGETQYFGPGTRLLVL.

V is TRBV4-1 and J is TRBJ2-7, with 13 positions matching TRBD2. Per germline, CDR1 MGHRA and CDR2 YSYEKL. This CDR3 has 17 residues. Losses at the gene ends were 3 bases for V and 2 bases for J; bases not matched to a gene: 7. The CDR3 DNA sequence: TGCGCCAGCAGCCAGCCGGGACTAGCGGGACCTACCTACGAGCAGTACTTC. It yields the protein CASSQPGLAGPTYEQYF.

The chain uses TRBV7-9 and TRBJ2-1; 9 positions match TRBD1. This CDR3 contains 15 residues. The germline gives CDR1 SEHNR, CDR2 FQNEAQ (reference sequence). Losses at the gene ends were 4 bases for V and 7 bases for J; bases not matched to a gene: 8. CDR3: CASSSYRGQRNEQFF. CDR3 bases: TGTGCCAGCAGCTCATACAGGGGGCAGAGGAATGAGCAGTTCTTC.

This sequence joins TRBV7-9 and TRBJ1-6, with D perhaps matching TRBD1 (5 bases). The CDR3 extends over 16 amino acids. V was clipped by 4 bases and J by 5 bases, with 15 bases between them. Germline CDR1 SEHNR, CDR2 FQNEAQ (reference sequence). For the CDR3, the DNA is TGTGCCAGCAGCTCCTCTTTCAGGGCGAATAATTCACCCCTCCACTTT. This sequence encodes CASSSSFRANNSPLHF.

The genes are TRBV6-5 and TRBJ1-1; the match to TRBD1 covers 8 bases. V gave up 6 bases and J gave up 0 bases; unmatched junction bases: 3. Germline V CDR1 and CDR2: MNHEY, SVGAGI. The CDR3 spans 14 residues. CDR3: CASRRQGMNTEAFF. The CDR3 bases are TGTGCCAGCAGGAGACAGGGGATGAACACTGAAGCTTTCTTT.

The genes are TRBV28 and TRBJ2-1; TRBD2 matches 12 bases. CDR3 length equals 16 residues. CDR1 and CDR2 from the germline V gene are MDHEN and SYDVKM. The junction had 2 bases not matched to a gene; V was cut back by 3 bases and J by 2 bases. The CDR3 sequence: CASSFRTSGAYNEQFF. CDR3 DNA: TGTGCCAGCAGTTTTAGGACTAGCGGGGCCTACAATGAGCAGTTCTTC.

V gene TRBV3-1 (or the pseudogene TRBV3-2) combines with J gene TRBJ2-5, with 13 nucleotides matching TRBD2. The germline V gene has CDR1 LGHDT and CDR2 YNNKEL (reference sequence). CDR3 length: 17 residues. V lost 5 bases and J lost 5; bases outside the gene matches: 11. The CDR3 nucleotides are TGTGCCAGCAGCTCCCGGACTAGCGGGAGACTCCGGGAGACCCAGTACTTC. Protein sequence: CASSSRTSGRLRETQYF.

The CDR3 DNA reads TGTGCCAGCAGCTTAGCGCCGGGACAGGGGGAATTGGGAGCTTTCTTT. Its translation: CASSLAPGQGELGAFF. The chain has TRBV7-9 and TRBJ1-1; 11 bases agree with TRBD1. J was trimmed by 10 bases and V by 0 bases; bases with no gene match: 10. In germline, CDR1 is SEHNR, CDR2 FQNEAQ (reference sequence). CDR3 length: 16 amino acids.

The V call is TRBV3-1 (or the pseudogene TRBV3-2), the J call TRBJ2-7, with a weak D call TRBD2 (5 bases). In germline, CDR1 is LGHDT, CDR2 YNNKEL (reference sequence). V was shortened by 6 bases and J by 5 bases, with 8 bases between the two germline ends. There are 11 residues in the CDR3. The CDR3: CASRASHEQYF. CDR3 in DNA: TGTGCCAGCAGGGCTAGCCACGAGCAGTACTTC.

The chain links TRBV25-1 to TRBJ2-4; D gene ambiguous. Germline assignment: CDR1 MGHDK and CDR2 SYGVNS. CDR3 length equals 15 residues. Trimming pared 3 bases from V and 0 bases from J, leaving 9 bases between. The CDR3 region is CASSDARLAKNIQYF. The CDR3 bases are TGTGCCAGCAGTGATGCGAGACTAGCCAAAAACATTCAGTACTTC.

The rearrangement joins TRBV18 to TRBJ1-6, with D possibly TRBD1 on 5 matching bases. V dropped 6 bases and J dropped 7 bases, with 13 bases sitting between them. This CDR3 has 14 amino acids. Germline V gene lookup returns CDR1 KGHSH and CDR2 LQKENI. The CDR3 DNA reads TGTGCCAGCTCTCAGCAGGGAGGAAATTCACCCCTCCACTTT. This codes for CASSQQGGNSPLHF.

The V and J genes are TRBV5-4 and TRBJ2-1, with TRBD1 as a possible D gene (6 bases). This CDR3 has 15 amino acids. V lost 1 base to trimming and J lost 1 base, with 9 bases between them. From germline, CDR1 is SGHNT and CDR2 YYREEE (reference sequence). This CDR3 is CASSLLQGSYNEQFF. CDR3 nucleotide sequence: TGTGCCAGCAGCTTGCTTCAGGGGTCCTACAATGAGCAGTTCTTC.

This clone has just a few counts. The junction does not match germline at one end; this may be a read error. The CDR3 loop is CASSTGTVNNF. DNA of the CDR3: TGTGCCAGCAGTACCGGGACAGTTAACAACTTC. The genes are TRBV28 and TRBJ1-2, with 7 positions matching TRBD1. CDR1 MDHEN and CDR2 SYDVKM come from the germline V gene. The CDR3 contains 11 residues.

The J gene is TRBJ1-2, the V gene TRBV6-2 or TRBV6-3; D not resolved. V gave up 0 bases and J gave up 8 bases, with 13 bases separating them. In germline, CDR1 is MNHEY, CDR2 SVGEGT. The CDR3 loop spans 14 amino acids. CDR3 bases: TGTGCCAGCAGTTACTCCGGTGCCGGGTTAGGCTACACCTTC. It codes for CASSYSGAGLGYTF.

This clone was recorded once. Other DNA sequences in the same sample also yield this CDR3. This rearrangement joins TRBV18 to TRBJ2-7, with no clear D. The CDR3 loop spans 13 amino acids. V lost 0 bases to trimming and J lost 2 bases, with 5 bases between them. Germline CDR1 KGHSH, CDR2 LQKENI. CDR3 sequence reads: CASSPPSTYEQYF. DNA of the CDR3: TGTGCCAGCTCACCACCAAGCACCTACGAGCAGTACTTC.

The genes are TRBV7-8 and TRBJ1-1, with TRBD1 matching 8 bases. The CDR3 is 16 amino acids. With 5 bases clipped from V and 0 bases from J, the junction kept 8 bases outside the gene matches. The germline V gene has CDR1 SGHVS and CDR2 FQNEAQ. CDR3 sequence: CASSHSWGQVNTEAFF. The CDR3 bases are TGTGCCAGCAGCCACTCTTGGGGACAGGTGAACACTGAAGCTTTCTTT.

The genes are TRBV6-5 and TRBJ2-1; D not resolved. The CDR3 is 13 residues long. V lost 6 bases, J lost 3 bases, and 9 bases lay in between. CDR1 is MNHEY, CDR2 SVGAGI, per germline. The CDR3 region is CASSPGYYNEQFF. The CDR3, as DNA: TGTGCCAGCAGCCCGGGTTACTACAATGAGCAGTTCTTC.

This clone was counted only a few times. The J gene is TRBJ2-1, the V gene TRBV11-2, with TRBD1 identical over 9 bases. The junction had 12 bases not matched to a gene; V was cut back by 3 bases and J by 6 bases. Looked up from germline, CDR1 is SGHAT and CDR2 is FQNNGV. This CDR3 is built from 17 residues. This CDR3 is CASSFLTGQGRSNEQFF. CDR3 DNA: TGTGCCAGCAGCTTTCTAACCGGACAGGGGCGAAGCAATGAGCAGTTCTTC.

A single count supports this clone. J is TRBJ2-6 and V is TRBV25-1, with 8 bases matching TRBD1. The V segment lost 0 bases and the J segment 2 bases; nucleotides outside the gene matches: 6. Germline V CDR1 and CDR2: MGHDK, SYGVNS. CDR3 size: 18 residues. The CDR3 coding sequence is TGTGCCAGCAGTGAATATGGCGGCAGGGGGCCTGGGGCCAACGTCCTGACTTTC. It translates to CASSEYGGRGPGANVLTF.

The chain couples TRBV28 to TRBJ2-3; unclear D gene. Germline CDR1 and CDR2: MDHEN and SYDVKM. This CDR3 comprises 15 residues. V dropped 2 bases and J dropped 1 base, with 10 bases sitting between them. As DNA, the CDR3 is TGTGCCAGCAGTTTAAGTTCTCGGGGCACAGATACGCAGTATTTT. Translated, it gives CASSLSSRGTDTQYF.

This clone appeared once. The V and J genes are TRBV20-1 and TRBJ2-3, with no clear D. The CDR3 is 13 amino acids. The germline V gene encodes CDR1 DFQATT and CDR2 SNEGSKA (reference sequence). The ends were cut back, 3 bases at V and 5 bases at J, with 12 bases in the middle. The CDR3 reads CSASVRILDTQYF. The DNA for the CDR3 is TGCAGTGCTAGTGTGAGAATACTAGATACGCAGTATTTT.

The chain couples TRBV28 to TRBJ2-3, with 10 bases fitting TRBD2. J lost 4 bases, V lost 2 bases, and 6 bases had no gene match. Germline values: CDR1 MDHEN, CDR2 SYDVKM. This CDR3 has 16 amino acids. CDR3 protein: CASSLISGRAPDTQYF. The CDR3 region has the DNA TGTGCCAGCAGTTTAATCAGCGGGAGGGCGCCAGATACGCAGTATTTT.